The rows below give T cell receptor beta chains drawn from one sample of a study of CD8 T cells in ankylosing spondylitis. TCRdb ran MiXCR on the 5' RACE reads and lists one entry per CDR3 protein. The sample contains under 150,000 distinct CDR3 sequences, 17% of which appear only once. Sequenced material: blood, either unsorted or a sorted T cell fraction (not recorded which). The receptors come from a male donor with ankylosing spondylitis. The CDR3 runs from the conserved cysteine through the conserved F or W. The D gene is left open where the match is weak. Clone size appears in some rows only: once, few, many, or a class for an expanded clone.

CDR3aa: CSERETSTDTQYF
CDR3nt: TGCAGTGAAAGGGAGACTAGCACAGATACGCAGTATTTT
d_gene: NA
abundance: many
v_gene: TRBV20-1
j_gene: TRBJ2-3

CDR3aa: CASSMGDDEQFF
CDR3nt: TGTGCCAGCTCGATGGGCGACGATGAGCAGTTCTTC
d_gene: NA
abundance: NA
v_gene: TRBV7-9
j_gene: TRBJ2-1

CDR3aa: CASSQDWGRTYEQYF
CDR3nt: TGTGCCAGCAGCCAAGATTGGGGCCGCACCTACGAGCAGTACTTC
d_gene: NA
abundance: few
v_gene: TRBV3-1
j_gene: TRBJ2-7

CDR3aa: CASSLEASGSNGYTF
CDR3nt: TGTGCCAGCAGCTTGGAGGCTTCCGGGTCGAATGGCTACACCTTC
d_gene: NA
abundance: few
v_gene: TRBV5-4
j_gene: TRBJ1-2

CDR3aa: CASSLVRGLYPSGANVLTF
CDR3nt: TGTGCCAGCAGTTTAGTCAGGGGGCTCTACCCCTCTGGGGCCAACGTCCTGACTTTC
d_gene: TRBD1
abundance: NA
v_gene: TRBV12-3/TRBV12-4
j_gene: TRBJ2-6

CDR3aa: CASSKTGAKTYEQYF
CDR3nt: TGTGCCAGCAGTAAGACAGGGGCGAAAACCTACGAGCAGTACTTC
d_gene: TRBD1
abundance: NA
v_gene: TRBV27
j_gene: TRBJ2-7

CDR3aa: CASSLQGRRDDGYTF
CDR3nt: TGTGCCAGCAGCTTGCAGGGACGGAGGGACGATGGCTACACCTTC
d_gene: NA
abundance: few
v_gene: TRBV5-6
j_gene: TRBJ1-2

CDR3aa: CASATGSTEAFF
CDR3nt: TGTGCCAGCGCTACAGGGTCGACTGAAGCTTTCTTT
d_gene: NA
abundance: few
v_gene: TRBV27
j_gene: TRBJ1-1

CDR3aa: CASSTTSGIYNEQFF
CDR3nt: TGTGCCAGCAGTACGACTAGCGGGATTTACAATGAGCAGTTCTTC
d_gene: TRBD2
abundance: few
v_gene: TRBV27
j_gene: TRBJ2-1

CDR3aa: CASSPSDIGSQETQYF
CDR3nt: TGTGCCAGCAGTCCCTCGGACATCGGTTCACAAGAGACCCAGTACTTC
d_gene: NA
abundance: NA
v_gene: TRBV27
j_gene: TRBJ2-5

CDR3aa: CASSFGFMNTEAFF
CDR3nt: TGTGCCAGCAGTTTCGGTTTCATGAACACTGAAGCTTTCTTT
d_gene: NA
abundance: NA
v_gene: TRBV12-3/TRBV12-4
j_gene: TRBJ1-1

CDR3aa: CASSSLGSDEQFF
CDR3nt: TGTGCCAGCAGTTCGCTCGGGTCGGATGAGCAGTTCTTC
d_gene: NA
abundance: few
v_gene: TRBV12-3/TRBV12-4
j_gene: TRBJ2-1

CDR3aa: CASSLTTRGSGEQYF
CDR3nt: TGTGCCAGCAGTTTAACAACCAGGGGTTCGGGAGAGCAGTACTTC
d_gene: NA
abundance: few
v_gene: TRBV12-3/TRBV12-4
j_gene: TRBJ2-7

CDR3aa: CASSLETPQHF
CDR3nt: TGTGCCAGCAGCTTGGAAACCCCCCAGCATTTT
d_gene: NA
abundance: NA
v_gene: TRBV5-7
j_gene: TRBJ1-5

CDR3aa: CASRSTGSGANVLTF
CDR3nt: TGTGCCAGCAGAAGCACGGGCTCTGGGGCCAACGTCCTGACTTTC
d_gene: NA
abundance: NA
v_gene: TRBV27
j_gene: TRBJ2-6

CDR3aa: CATSDLGTEAFF
CDR3nt: TGTGCCACCAGTGATTTGGGCACTGAAGCTTTCTTT
d_gene: NA
abundance: few
v_gene: TRBV24-1
j_gene: TRBJ1-1

CDR3aa: CASSSGAEQYF
CDR3nt: TGTGCCAGCAGTTCCGGGGCCGAGCAGTACTTC
d_gene: NA
abundance: NA
v_gene: TRBV27
j_gene: TRBJ2-7

CDR3aa: CASSGSLGYNEQFF
CDR3nt: TGCGCCAGCAGTGGGTCCCTGGGCTACAATGAGCAGTTCTTC
d_gene: NA
abundance: NA
v_gene: TRBV10-2
j_gene: TRBJ2-1

CDR3aa: CASSLTGNNSPLHF
CDR3nt: TGCGCCAGCAGTCTGACAGGGAACAATTCACCCCTCCACTTT
d_gene: TRBD1
abundance: many
v_gene: TRBV5-1
j_gene: TRBJ1-6

CDR3aa: CASSFQLGRKTQYF
CDR3nt: TGTGCCAGCAGCTTTCAGCTCGGGCGGAAGACCCAGTACTTC
d_gene: NA
abundance: few
v_gene: TRBV5-6
j_gene: TRBJ2-5

CDR3aa: CASSIDSRSSNQPQHF
CDR3nt: TGTGCCAGCAGTATCGACAGCCGTTCTAGCAATCAGCCCCAGCATTTT
d_gene: NA
abundance: NA
v_gene: TRBV6-5
j_gene: TRBJ1-5

CDR3aa: CSASGLTPYNEQFF
CDR3nt: TGCAGTGCGAGTGGACTAACCCCCTACAATGAGCAGTTCTTC
d_gene: NA
abundance: NA
v_gene: TRBV20-1
j_gene: TRBJ2-1

CDR3aa: CSVEDPGGQTSSYNEQFF
CDR3nt: TGCAGCGTTGAAGATCCGGGGGGCCAGACTAGCTCCTACAATGAGCAGTTCTTC
d_gene: NA
abundance: many
v_gene: TRBV29-1
j_gene: TRBJ2-1

CDR3aa: CASSGPPGSNQPQHF
CDR3nt: TGCGCCAGCAGTGGACCTCCGGGATCTAATCAGCCCCAGCATTTT
d_gene: NA
abundance: few
v_gene: TRBV10-2
j_gene: TRBJ1-5

CDR3aa: CASSLTAGGGNEQFF
CDR3nt: TGCGCCAGCAGCTTGACAGCGGGAGGGGGTAATGAGCAGTTCTTC
d_gene: TRBD2
abundance: NA
v_gene: TRBV5-1
j_gene: TRBJ2-1

CDR3aa: CASSSGQSSYEQYF
CDR3nt: TGCGCCAGCAGCTCCGGACAGAGCTCCTACGAGCAGTACTTC
d_gene: NA
abundance: many
v_gene: TRBV5-1
j_gene: TRBJ2-7

CDR3aa: CASSFGATEQFF
CDR3nt: TGTGCCAGCAGCTTTGGGGCAACCGAGCAGTTCTTC
d_gene: NA
abundance: NA
v_gene: TRBV7-9
j_gene: TRBJ2-1

CDR3aa: CSATNPRSNQPQHF
CDR3nt: TGCAGTGCTACTAATCCCCGTAGCAATCAGCCCCAGCATTTT
d_gene: NA
abundance: NA
v_gene: TRBV20-1
j_gene: TRBJ1-5

CDR3aa: CASSWGRALDEQFF
CDR3nt: TGTGCCAGCAGCTGGGGGAGGGCCCTCGATGAGCAGTTCTTC
d_gene: TRBD2
abundance: NA
v_gene: TRBV12-3/TRBV12-4
j_gene: TRBJ2-1

CDR3aa: CASSLSAAVQFYEQYF
CDR3nt: TGTGCCAGCAGTTTATCAGCGGCGGTGCAGTTCTACGAGCAGTACTTC
d_gene: NA
abundance: many
v_gene: TRBV27
j_gene: TRBJ2-7

CDR3aa: CASSVPSGGTEAFF
CDR3nt: TGTGCCAGCTCGGTTCCGTCGGGAGGGACTGAAGCTTTCTTT
d_gene: NA
abundance: few
v_gene: TRBV7-9
j_gene: TRBJ1-1

CDR3aa: CASSLVPWNTEAFF
CDR3nt: TGTGCCAGCAGCTTAGTCCCCTGGAACACTGAAGCTTTCTTT
d_gene: NA
abundance: few
v_gene: TRBV11-2
j_gene: TRBJ1-1

CDR3aa: CASSLVGVNNEQFF
CDR3nt: TGTGCCAGCAGCTTAGTAGGGGTAAATAATGAGCAGTTCTTC
d_gene: NA
abundance: NA
v_gene: TRBV7-9
j_gene: TRBJ2-1

CDR3aa: CASSVGGGYEQFF
CDR3nt: TGTGCCAGCAGCGTTGGCGGGGGCTATGAGCAGTTCTTC
d_gene: NA
abundance: NA
v_gene: TRBV9
j_gene: TRBJ2-1

CDR3aa: CSVEGRKKNIQYF
CDR3nt: TGCAGCGTTGAAGGCAGGAAAAAAAACATTCAGTACTTC
d_gene: NA
abundance: few
v_gene: TRBV29-1
j_gene: TRBJ2-4

CDR3aa: CASSFGTSGRFYEQYF
CDR3nt: TGTGCCAGCAGTTTCGGGACTAGCGGGAGGTTTTACGAGCAGTACTTC
d_gene: TRBD2
abundance: NA
v_gene: TRBV27
j_gene: TRBJ2-7

CDR3aa: CASSYDRDRAANEQFF
CDR3nt: TGCGCCAGCAGCTACGACCGGGACAGGGCCGCTAATGAGCAGTTCTTC
d_gene: TRBD1
abundance: NA
v_gene: TRBV5-1
j_gene: TRBJ2-1

CDR3aa: CASRGSGRAGDTQYF
CDR3nt: TGTGCCAGCAGGGGTAGCGGGAGGGCCGGAGATACGCAGTATTTT
d_gene: TRBD2
abundance: few
v_gene: TRBV12-3/TRBV12-4
j_gene: TRBJ2-3

CDR3aa: CASSPGISGHYNEQFF
CDR3nt: TGCGCCAGCAGCCCTGGTATTAGCGGGCATTACAATGAGCAGTTCTTC
d_gene: TRBD2
abundance: few
v_gene: TRBV5-1
j_gene: TRBJ2-1

CDR3aa: CASRSLAARYTGELFF
CDR3nt: TGTGCCAGCAGATCTCTAGCTGCTCGGTACACCGGGGAGCTGTTTTTT
d_gene: NA
abundance: few
v_gene: TRBV2
j_gene: TRBJ2-2

CDR3aa: CSARGAGIWWETQYF
CDR3nt: TGCAGTGCTAGGGGTGCGGGAATATGGTGGGAGACCCAGTACTTC
d_gene: NA
abundance: NA
v_gene: TRBV20-1
j_gene: TRBJ2-5

CDR3aa: CATSRGMFLGSYEQYF
CDR3nt: TGTGCCACCAGCAGAGGGATGTTCCTCGGATCCTACGAGCAGTACTTC
d_gene: NA
abundance: NA
v_gene: TRBV15
j_gene: TRBJ2-7

CDR3aa: CASSDSGYYGSYEQYF
CDR3nt: TGTGCCAGCAGCGATTCAGGGTATTATGGCTCCTACGAGCAGTACTTC
d_gene: NA
abundance: NA
v_gene: TRBV7-8
j_gene: TRBJ2-7

CDR3aa: CASSQLSDYTF
CDR3nt: TGCGCCAGCAGCCAGCTCTCCGACTACACCTTC
d_gene: NA
abundance: few
v_gene: TRBV4-1
j_gene: TRBJ1-2

CDR3aa: CASSLRTPNTEAFF
CDR3nt: TGTGCCAGCAGTTTGAGGACACCGAACACTGAAGCTTTCTTT
d_gene: NA
abundance: NA
v_gene: TRBV27
j_gene: TRBJ1-1

CDR3aa: CASSLEGLAGFYEQYF
CDR3nt: TGTGCCAGCAGCTTAGAGGGACTAGCGGGATTCTACGAGCAGTACTTC
d_gene: TRBD2
abundance: NA
v_gene: TRBV11-1
j_gene: TRBJ2-7

CDR3aa: CASSERQGGSYEQYF
CDR3nt: TGTGCCAGCAGTGAACGGCAGGGTGGCTCCTACGAGCAGTACTTC
d_gene: NA
abundance: few
v_gene: TRBV25-1
j_gene: TRBJ2-7

CDR3aa: CASSLRDRRYNEQFF
CDR3nt: TGTGCCAGCAGTTTACGGGACAGGAGATACAATGAGCAGTTCTTC
d_gene: TRBD1
abundance: few
v_gene: TRBV12-3/TRBV12-4
j_gene: TRBJ2-1

CDR3aa: CASSVGGGSSYNEQFF
CDR3nt: TGTGCCAGCAGCGTAGGGGGCGGGAGCTCCTACAATGAGCAGTTCTTC
d_gene: TRBD2
abundance: many
v_gene: TRBV9
j_gene: TRBJ2-1

CDR3aa: CASSQDQGGAYNEQFF
CDR3nt: TGCGCCAGCAGCCAAGATCAGGGTGGGGCCTACAATGAGCAGTTCTTC
d_gene: NA
abundance: NA
v_gene: TRBV4-3
j_gene: TRBJ2-1

CDR3aa: CASSSEVDPLAYF
CDR3nt: TGTGCCAGCAGCTCGGAGGTAGATCCTTTAGCGTACTTC
d_gene: NA
abundance: once
v_gene: TRBV11-2
j_gene: TRBJ2-7

CDR3aa: CATSGVWGAAQYF
CDR3nt: TGTGCCACTTCGGGTGTTTGGGGCGCCGCCCAGTATTTT
d_gene: NA
abundance: few
v_gene: TRBV28
j_gene: TRBJ2-3

CDR3aa: CASSLDPGQGTNTGELFF
CDR3nt: TGTGCCAGCAGCTTAGACCCGGGACAGGGAACGAACACCGGGGAGCTGTTTTTT
d_gene: TRBD1
abundance: NA
v_gene: TRBV11-1
j_gene: TRBJ2-2

CDR3aa: CATSRVPGAGYEQYF
CDR3nt: TGTGCCACCAGCAGAGTTCCGGGGGCAGGATACGAGCAGTACTTC
d_gene: NA
abundance: few
v_gene: TRBV15
j_gene: TRBJ2-7

CDR3aa: CAWSVSVNYGYTF
CDR3nt: TGTGCCTGGAGTGTAAGCGTTAACTATGGCTACACCTTC
d_gene: NA
abundance: few
v_gene: TRBV30
j_gene: TRBJ1-2

CDR3aa: CASSLVGLLSYEQYF
CDR3nt: TGTGCCAGCAGCTTAGTCGGCCTTCTTTCCTACGAGCAGTACTTC
d_gene: NA
abundance: few
v_gene: TRBV7-6
j_gene: TRBJ2-7